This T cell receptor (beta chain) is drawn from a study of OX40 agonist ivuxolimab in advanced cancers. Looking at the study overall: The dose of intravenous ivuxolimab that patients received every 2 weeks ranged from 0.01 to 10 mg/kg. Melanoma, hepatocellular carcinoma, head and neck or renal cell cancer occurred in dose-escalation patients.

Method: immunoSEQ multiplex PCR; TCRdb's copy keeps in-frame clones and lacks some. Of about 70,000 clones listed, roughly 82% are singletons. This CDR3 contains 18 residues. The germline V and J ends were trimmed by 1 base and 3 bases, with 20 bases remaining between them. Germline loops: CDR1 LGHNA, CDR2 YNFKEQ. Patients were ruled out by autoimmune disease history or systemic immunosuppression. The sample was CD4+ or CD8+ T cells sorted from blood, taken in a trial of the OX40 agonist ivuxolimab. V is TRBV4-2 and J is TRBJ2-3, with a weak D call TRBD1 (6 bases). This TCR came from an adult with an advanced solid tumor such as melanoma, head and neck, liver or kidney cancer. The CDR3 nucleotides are TGTGCCAGCAGCCAAGCTATTCCGGGACAAAGGTTAACAGATACGCAGTATTTT. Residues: CASSQAIPGQRLTDTQYF.